These 5 T cell receptor beta chains were all obtained from the same sample, sequenced in a study of CD4 T cells in relation to SARS-CoV-2 and coronaviruses. Produced via immunoSEQ multiplex PCR; TCRdb's table is partial and in-frame only. This sample has 29,000 or so clones; around 78% occur once, and the top ten carry 20% to 25%. CD4+ T cells from unexposed donors were obtained before the COVID-19 pandemic (2011-2018). CD4+ T cells were isolated from the cells after about nine days of culture. Antigen specificity for these receptors is unknown. Sample: CD4+ T cells from PBMCs, cultured in vitro. These receptors were taken from a human donor in good health.

This clone showed up just a few times. CDR3 nucleotide sequence: TGCGCCAGCAGCTTGGGTGTTCGGGGGGCGACCGGGGAGCTGTTTTTT. Translating it yields CASSLGVRGATGELFF. The chain employs TRBV5-1 and TRBJ2-2; D may be TRBD2 (7 bases). V was clipped by 0 bases and J by 5 bases, with 14 bases between them. Germline CDR1 SGHRS, CDR2 YFSETQ. This CDR3 is 16 amino acids long.

The rearrangement joins TRBV7-8 to TRBJ1-2, with D perhaps TRBD1 (6 bases). With 1 base removed from V and 3 bases from J, the gap between germline ends came to 15 bases. The CDR3 extends over 16 amino acids. Germline values: CDR1 SGHVS, CDR2 FQNEAQ. CDR3 DNA sequence: TGTGCCAGCAGCTTAGTAGGGGGAGGGAATTACTATGGCTACACCTTC. This codes for CASSLVGGGNYYGYTF.

The V and J genes are TRBV7-9 and TRBJ2-7; maybe TRBD2 (6 bases). This CDR3 spans 13 amino acids. V lost 2 bases, J lost 6 bases, and 11 bases lay in between. In germline, CDR1 is SEHNR, CDR2 FQNEAQ (reference sequence). The CDR3, as DNA: TGTGCCAGCAGCTTACGGGGAGCGGGCGAGCAGTACTTC. Translating gives CASSLRGAGEQYF.

The chain recombines TRBV6-5 with TRBJ2-5; no clear D. Trimming took off 2 bases at V and 2 bases at J, with 9 bases between the two ends. Per the germline V gene, CDR1 is MNHEY and CDR2 is SVGAGI. The CDR3 is 14 amino acids. Written as DNA, the CDR3 is TGTGCCAGCAGTTACGGTGTCGGACAAGAGACCCAGTACTTC. Translating it yields CASSYGVGQETQYF.

The chain employs TRBV5-1 and TRBJ2-7, with TRBD1 identical over 7 bases. CDR3 length: 16 residues. Trimming took 0 bases from V and 4 from J; bases not matched to a gene: 10. Germline values: CDR1 SGHRS, CDR2 YFSETQ. In DNA, the CDR3 is TGCGCCAGCAGCTTGGTAGGGACAGCCCTACAATACGAGCAGTACTTC. As protein: CASSLVGTALQYEQYF.